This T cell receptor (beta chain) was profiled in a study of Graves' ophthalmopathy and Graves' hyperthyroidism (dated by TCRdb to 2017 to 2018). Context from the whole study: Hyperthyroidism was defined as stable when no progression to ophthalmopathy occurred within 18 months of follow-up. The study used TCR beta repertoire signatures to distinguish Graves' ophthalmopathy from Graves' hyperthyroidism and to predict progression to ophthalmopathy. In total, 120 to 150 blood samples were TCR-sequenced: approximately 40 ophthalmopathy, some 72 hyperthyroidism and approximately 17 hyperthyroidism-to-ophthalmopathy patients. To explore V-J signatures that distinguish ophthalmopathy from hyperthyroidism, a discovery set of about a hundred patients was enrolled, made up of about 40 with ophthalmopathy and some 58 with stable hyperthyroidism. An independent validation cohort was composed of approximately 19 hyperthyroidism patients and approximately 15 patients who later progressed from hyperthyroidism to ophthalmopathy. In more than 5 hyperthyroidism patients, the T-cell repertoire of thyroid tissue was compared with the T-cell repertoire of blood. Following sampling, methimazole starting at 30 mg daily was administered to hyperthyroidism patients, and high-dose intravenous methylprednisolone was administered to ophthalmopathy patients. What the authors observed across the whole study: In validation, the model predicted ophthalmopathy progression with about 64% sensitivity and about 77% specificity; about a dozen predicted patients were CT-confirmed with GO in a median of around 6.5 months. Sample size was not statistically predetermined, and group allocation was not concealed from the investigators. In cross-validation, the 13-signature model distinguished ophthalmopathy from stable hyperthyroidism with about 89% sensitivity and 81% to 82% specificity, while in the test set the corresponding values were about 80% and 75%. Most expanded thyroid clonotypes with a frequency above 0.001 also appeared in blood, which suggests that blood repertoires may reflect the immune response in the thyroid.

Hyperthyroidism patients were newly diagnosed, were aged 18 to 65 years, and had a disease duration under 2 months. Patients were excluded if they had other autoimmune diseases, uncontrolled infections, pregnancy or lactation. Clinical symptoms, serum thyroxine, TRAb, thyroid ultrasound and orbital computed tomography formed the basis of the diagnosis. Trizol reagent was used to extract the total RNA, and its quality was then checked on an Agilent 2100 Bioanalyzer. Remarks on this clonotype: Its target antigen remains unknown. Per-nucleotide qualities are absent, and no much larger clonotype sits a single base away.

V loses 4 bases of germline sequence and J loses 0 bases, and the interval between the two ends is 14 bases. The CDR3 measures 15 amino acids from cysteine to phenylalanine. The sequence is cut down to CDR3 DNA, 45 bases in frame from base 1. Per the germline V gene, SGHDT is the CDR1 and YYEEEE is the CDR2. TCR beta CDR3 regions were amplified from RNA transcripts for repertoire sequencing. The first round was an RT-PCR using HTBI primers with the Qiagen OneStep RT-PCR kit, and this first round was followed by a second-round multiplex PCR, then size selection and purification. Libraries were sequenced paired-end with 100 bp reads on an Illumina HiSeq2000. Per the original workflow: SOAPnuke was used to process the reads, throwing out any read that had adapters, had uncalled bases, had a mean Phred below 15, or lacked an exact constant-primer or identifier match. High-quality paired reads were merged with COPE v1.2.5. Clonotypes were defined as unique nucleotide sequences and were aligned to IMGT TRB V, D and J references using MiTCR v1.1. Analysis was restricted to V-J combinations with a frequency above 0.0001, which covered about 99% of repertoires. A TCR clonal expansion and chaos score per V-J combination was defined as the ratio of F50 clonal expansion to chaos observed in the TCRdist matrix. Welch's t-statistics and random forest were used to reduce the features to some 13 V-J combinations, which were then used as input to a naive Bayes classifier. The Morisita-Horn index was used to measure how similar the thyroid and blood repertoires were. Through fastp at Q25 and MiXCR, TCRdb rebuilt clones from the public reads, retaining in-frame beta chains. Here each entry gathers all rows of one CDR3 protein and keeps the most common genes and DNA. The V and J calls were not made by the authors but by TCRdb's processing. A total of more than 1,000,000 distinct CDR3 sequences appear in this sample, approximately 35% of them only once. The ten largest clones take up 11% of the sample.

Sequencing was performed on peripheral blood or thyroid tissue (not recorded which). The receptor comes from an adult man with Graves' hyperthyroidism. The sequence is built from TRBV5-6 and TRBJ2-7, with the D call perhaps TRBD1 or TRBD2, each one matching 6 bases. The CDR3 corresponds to CASSPGDTSSYEQYF. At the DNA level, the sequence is TGTGCCAGCAGCCCGGGGGACACCAGCTCCTACGAGCAGTACTTC.